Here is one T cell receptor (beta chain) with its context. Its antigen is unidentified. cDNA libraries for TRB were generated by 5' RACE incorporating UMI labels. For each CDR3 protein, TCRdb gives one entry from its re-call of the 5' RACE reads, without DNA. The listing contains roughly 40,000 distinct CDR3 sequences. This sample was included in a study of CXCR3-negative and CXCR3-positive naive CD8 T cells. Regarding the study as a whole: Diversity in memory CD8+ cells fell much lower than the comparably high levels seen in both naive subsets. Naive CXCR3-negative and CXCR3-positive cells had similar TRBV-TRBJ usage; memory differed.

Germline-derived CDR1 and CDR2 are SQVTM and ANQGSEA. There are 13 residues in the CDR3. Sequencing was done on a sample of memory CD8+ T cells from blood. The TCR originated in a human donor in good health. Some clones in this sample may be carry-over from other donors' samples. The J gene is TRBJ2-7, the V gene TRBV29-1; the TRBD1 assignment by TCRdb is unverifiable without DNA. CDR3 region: CSVLSGVTYEQYF.